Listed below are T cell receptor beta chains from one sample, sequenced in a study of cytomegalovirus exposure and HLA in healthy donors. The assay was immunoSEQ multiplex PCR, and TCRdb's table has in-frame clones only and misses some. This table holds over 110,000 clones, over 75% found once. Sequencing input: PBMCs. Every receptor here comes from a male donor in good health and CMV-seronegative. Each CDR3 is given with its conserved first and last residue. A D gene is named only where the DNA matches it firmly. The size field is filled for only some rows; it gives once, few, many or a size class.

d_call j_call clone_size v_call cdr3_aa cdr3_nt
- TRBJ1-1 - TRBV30 CAWSVRRVWTEAFF TGTGCCTGGAGTGTACGGCGGGTATGGACTGAAGCTTTCTTT
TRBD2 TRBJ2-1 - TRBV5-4 CASPGGPHNEQFF TGTGCCAGCCCGGGAGGGCCACACAATGAGCAGTTCTTC
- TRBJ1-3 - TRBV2 CARPTDRSTGNTIYF TGTGCCAGGCCGACAGACAGAAGCACTGGAAACACCATATATTTT
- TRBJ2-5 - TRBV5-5 CASSGSVGRETQYF TGTGCCAGCAGCGGGTCAGTGGGGCGAGAGACCCAGTACTTC
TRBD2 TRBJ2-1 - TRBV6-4 CASRTSGNSYNEQFF TGTGCCAGCAGGACTAGCGGAAACTCCTACAATGAGCAGTTCTTC
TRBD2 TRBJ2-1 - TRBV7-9 CASSLGALAGVNEQFF TGTGCCAGCAGCTTAGGCGCACTAGCGGGAGTCAATGAGCAGTTCTTC
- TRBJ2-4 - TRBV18 CASSPFNPATGAKNIQYF TGTGCCAGCTCACCATTTAATCCCGCGACGGGAGCCAAAAACATTCAGTACTTC
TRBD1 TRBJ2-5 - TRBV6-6 CASSPSGTGETQYF TGTGCCAGCAGCCCATCCGGGACAGGGGAGACCCAGTACTTC
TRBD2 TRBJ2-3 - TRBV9 CASSVVGLAARTDTQYF TGTGCCAGCAGCGTAGTGGGACTAGCGGCCCGCACAGATACGCAGTATTTT
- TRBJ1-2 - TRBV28 CASSPPPGAYGYTF TGTGCCAGCAGTCCCCCGCCAGGGGCCTATGGCTACACCTTC
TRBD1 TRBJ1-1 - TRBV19 CAAMDRLNTEAFF TGTGCCGCAATGGACAGGTTGAACACTGAAGCTTTCTTT
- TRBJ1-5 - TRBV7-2 CASSLAEGQPQHF TGTGCCAGCAGCTTAGCCGAGGGTCAGCCCCAGCATTTT
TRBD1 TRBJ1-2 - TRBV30 CAWTKGASYGYTF TGTGCCTGGACAAAGGGGGCGAGCTATGGCTACACCTTC
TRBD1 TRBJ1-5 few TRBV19 CASSIVPGQGFGGNQPQHF TGTGCCAGTAGTATTGTGCCGGGACAGGGATTCGGCGGCAATCAGCCCCAGCATTTT
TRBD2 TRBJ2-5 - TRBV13 CASSFSGRAGDYWYQETQYF TGTGCCAGCAGCTTTAGCGGCCGTGCCGGGGACTATTGGTACCAAGAGACCCAGTACTTC
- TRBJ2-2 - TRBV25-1 CASSEYKGSGELFF TGTGCCAGCAGTGAATATAAGGGGTCAGGGGAGCTGTTTTTT
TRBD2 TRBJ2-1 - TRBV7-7 CASSLDAGALDEQFF TGTGCTAGCAGCTTAGACGCGGGAGCGCTAGATGAGCAGTTCTTC
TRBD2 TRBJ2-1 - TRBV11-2 CASSLEVAGGVEQFF TGTGCCAGCAGCTTAGAAGTTGCGGGAGGGGTTGAGCAGTTCTTC
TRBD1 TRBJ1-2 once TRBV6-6 CASSYGTGGNFGYTF TGTGCCAGCAGTTATGGGACAGGGGGTAATTTTGGCTACACCTTC
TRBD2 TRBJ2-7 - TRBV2 CASNTDSGSDYEQYF TGTGCCAGCAATACGGATAGCGGGAGCGATTACGAGCAGTACTTC
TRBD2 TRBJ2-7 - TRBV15 CATKRPSGGGGPYEQYF TGTGCCACCAAAAGGCCTAGCGGGGGGGGAGGACCCTACGAGCAGTACTTC
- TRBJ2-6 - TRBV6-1 CASSEQGSAGANVLTF TGTGCCAGCAGTGAACAGGGGTCTGCTGGGGCCAACGTCCTGACTTTC
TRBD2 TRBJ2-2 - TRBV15 CATSRLAGRSNTGELFF TGTGCCACCAGCAGGCTAGCGGGAAGATCGAACACCGGGGAGCTGTTTTTT
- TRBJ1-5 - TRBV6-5 CASSLAEHQPQHF TGTGCCAGCAGTTTAGCAGAGCATCAGCCCCAGCATTTT
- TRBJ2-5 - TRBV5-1 CASSSAARGIETQYF TGCGCCAGCTCCTCCGCGGCTAGGGGAATAGAGACCCAGTACTTC
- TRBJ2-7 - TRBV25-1 CASSRLETYEQYF TGTGCCAGCAGCCGACTCGAAACCTACGAGCAGTACTTC
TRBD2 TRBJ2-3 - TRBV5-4 CASSLGMASGSNTDTQYF TGTGCCAGCAGCTTGGGAATGGCTAGCGGGAGCAATACAGATACGCAGTATTTT
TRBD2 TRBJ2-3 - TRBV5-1 CASSLEREWDTQYF TGCGCCAGCAGCTTGGAGCGGGAGTGGGATACGCAGTATTTT
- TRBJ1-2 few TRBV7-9 CATQVYGGYTF TGTGCCACACAGGTTTATGGTGGCTACACCTTC
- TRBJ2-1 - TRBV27 CASRISHGDEQFF TGTGCCAGCAGAATATCCCACGGGGATGAGCAGTTCTTC
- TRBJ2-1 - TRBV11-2 CASSFIAPSSYNEQFF TGTGCCAGCAGCTTTATAGCGCCCAGCTCCTACAATGAGCAGTTCTTC
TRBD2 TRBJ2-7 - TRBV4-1 CASSPGGAGVHEQYF TGCGCCAGCAGCCCCGGGGGGGCGGGAGTTCATGAGCAGTACTTC
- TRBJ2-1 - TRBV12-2 CASRILGGVNEQFF TGTGCAAGTCGCATACTGGGGGGGGTAAATGAGCAGTTCTTC
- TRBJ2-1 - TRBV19 CASSRGLDEQFF TGTGCCAGTAGTAGAGGGCTGGATGAGCAGTTCTTC
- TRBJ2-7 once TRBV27 CASSLSSGSYEQYF TGTGCCAGCAGTTTATCTAGCGGCTCCTACGAGCAGTACTTC
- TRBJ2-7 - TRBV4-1 CASSPANGYYEQYF TGCGCCAGCAGCCCCGCGAACGGGTACTACGAGCAGTACTTC
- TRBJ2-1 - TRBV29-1 CSVGPQPPGDEQFF TGCAGCGTTGGGCCCCAACCTCCGGGGGATGAGCAGTTCTTC
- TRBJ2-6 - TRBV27 CASSLTGSGANVLTF TGTGCCAGCAGTCTTACGGGGTCCGGGGCCAACGTCCTGACTTTC
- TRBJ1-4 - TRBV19 CASIKPRLGVGEKLFF TGTGCCAGTATCAAACCAAGGCTAGGGGTCGGAGAAAAACTGTTTTTT
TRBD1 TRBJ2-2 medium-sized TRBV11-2 CASSLTSTGSNTGELFF TGTGCCAGCAGCTTAACGTCGACAGGGTCGAACACCGGGGAGCTGTTTTTT
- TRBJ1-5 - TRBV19 CASSKGEFNQPQHF TGTGCCAGTAGTAAGGGGGAGTTCAATCAGCCCCAGCATTTT
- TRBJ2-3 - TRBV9 CASSDVRVGDTQYF TGTGCCAGCAGCGACGTCAGGGTAGGAGATACGCAGTATTTT
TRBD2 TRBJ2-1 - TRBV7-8 CASSLVGTSGRANEQFF TGTGCCAGCAGCTTAGTAGGGACTAGCGGGAGGGCCAATGAGCAGTTCTTC
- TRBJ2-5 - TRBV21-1 CASSKVVSGRRLIQETQYF TGTGCCAGCAGCAAAGTAGTCTCCGGGAGGCGGTTAATACAAGAGACCCAGTACTTC
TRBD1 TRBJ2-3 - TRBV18 CASSPRDRVTDTQYF TGTGCCAGCTCACCCCGGGACAGGGTCACAGATACGCAGTATTTT
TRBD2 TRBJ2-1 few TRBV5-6 CASSLELAGHNEQFF TGTGCCAGCAGCTTGGAATTAGCGGGTCACAATGAGCAGTTCTTC
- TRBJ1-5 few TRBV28 CASSSQGGQPQHF TGTGCCAGCAGTTCACAGGGCGGACAGCCCCAGCATTTT
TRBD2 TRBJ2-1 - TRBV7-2 CASRYQTSGKYNEQFF TGTGCCAGCAGATATCAGACTAGCGGGAAATACAATGAGCAGTTCTTC
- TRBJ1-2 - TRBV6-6 CASSYTQGDGYTF TGTGCCAGCAGTTACACCCAGGGTGACGGCTACACCTTC
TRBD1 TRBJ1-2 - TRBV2 CASAGGDRGENYYGYTF TGTGCCAGCGCAGGGGGAGACAGGGGGGAAAATTACTATGGCTACACCTTC
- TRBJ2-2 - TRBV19 CASMTEAGELFF TGTGCCAGTATGACGGAGGCCGGGGAGCTGTTTTTT
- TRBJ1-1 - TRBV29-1 CSVEDDRPEAFF TGCAGCGTTGAAGATGACAGGCCTGAAGCTTTCTTT
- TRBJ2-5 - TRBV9 CASSVGGQETQYF TGTGCCAGCAGCGTCGGAGGTCAAGAGACCCAGTACTTC
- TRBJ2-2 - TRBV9 CASSPREAYGELFF TGTGCCAGCAGCCCCCGCGAAGCATACGGGGAGCTGTTTTTT
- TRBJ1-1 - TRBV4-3 CASSHINRDTQNTEAFF TGCGCCAGCAGCCATATAAACCGGGACACGCAGAACACTGAAGCTTTCTTT
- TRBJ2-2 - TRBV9 CASSPNDSGELFF TGTGCCAGCAGCCCCAACGACTCCGGGGAGCTGTTTTTT
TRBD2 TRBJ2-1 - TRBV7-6 CASSHGTSYNEQFF TGTGCCAGCAGCCACGGGACTAGCTACAATGAGCAGTTCTTC
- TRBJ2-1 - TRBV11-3 CASSLWGDEQFF TGTGCCAGCAGCTTATGGGGCGATGAGCAGTTCTTC